The clone carrying this TCR beta chain was counted many times. The source of the sample is a study of regulatory T cells in long-lasting Graves disease. Germline CDR1 SGHKS, CDR2 YYEKEE (reference sequence). This CDR3 has 16 amino acids. Trimming cost V 5 bases and J 0 bases, with 16 bases left between them. With iRepertoire HTBI primers and Arm-PCR of CDR3 regions, TCR beta libraries were built. TCRdb re-called the multiplex PCR reads with MiXCR, one entry per CDR3 protein. The data show over 200,000 distinct CDR3 sequences, with 15% to 20% seen just once and roughly 15% held by the top ten. The time point is: newly diagnosed GD, antithyroid drugs for less than 3 months. The TCR library used RNA extracted from PBMCs. These records were also assigned to another study, of T cells in Graves' hyperthyroidism and ophthalmopathy.

The gene calls are TRBV5-5 and TRBJ2-3, with D perhaps TRBD1 or TRBD2 (5 bases each). Source: peripheral blood mononuclear cells (PBMCs), taken at new diagnosis, from a patient treated with antithyroid drugs. The source is a woman aged 30 to 39 with Graves disease. As DNA, the CDR3 is TGTGCCAGCAGATTCGCCGGGACGCAAAGCACAGATACGCAGTATTTT. Amino acids: CASRFAGTQSTDTQYF.